This T cell receptor (beta chain) was found in a study of CD8 T cells in ankylosing spondylitis. This clonotype was recorded a few times. Its specificity is unknown. This CDR3 has 16 residues. The germline CDR1 and CDR2 sequences are SGHRS and YFSETQ. Deletions cut 0 bases from V and 4 bases from J, with 14 bases between. The study's findings and limits: As reported, disease-linked clones showed significant enrichment in matched ankylosing spondylitis synovial fluid.

Construction of TCR beta libraries was performed using quantitative 5'-RACE with molecular barcodes. TCRdb independently ran MiXCR on the 5' RACE reads; one entry per CDR3 protein. The sample lists some 29,000 distinct CDR3 sequences; 6.5% to 9% were seen once. This TCR came from a male donor with ankylosing spondylitis or in good health (not recorded which). The genes are TRBV5-1 and TRBJ2-1; D is possibly TRBD2 (7 bases). Sequenced material: blood, either unsorted or a sorted T cell fraction (not recorded which). The CDR3 DNA sequence: TGCGCCAGCAGCTTGGGGGTGGGGAGGGGGTACAATGAGCAGTTCTTC. It specifies CASSLGVGRGYNEQFF.